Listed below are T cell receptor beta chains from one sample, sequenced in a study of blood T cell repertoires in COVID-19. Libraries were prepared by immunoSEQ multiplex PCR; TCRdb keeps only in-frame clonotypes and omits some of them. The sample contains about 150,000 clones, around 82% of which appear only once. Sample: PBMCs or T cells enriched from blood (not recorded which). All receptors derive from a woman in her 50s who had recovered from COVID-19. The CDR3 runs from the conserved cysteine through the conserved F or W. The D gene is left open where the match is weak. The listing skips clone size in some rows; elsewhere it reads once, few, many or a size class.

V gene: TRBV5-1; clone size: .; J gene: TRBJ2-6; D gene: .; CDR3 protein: CASSHDSSSGANVLTF; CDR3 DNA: TGCGCCAGCAGCCACGACAGTTCCTCTGGGGCCAACGTCCTGACTTTC
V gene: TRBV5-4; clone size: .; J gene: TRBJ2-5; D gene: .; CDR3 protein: CASSSGGLETQYF; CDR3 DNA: TGTGCCAGCAGCTCGGGGGGCCTGGAGACCCAGTACTTC
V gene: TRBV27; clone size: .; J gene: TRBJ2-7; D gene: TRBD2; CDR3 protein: CASSSSGGASYEQYF; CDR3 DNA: TGTGCCAGCAGTTCTAGCGGGGGGGCTTCCTACGAGCAGTACTTC
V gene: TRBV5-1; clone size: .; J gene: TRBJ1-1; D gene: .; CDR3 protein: CASSSGHLNTEAFF; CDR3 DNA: TGCGCCAGCAGCTCGGGACACTTGAACACTGAAGCTTTCTTT
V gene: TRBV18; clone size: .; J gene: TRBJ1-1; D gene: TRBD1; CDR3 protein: CASRTGGGTEAFF; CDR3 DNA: TGTGCCAGCAGGACAGGGGGCGGCACTGAAGCTTTCTTT
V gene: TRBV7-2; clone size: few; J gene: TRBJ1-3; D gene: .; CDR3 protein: CAVAQRMAGNTIYF; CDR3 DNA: TGTGCCGTCGCCCAGAGGATGGCTGGAAACACCATATATTTT
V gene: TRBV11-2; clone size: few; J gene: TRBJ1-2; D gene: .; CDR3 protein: CASSFTPLGYTF; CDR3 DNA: TGTGCCAGCAGCTTTACCCCCCTAGGCTACACCTTC
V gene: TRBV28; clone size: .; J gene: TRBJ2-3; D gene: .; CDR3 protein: CASSLAGPSTDTQYF; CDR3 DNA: TGTGCCAGCAGTTTAGCGGGACCCTCTACAGATACGCAGTATTTT
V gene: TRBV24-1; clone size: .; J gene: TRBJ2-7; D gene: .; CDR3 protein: CATSDSTGLPPYEQYF; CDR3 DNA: TGTGCCACCAGTGACAGTACCGGACTCCCCCCCTACGAGCAGTACTTC
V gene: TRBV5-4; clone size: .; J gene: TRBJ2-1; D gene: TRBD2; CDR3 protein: CASNTMSGVLNEQFF; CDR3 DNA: TGTGCCAGTAATACAATGAGCGGGGTGCTCAATGAGCAGTTCTTC
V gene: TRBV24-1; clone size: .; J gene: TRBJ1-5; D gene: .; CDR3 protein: CATSDSRGSDNQPQHF; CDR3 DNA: TGTGCCACCAGTGATTCCAGGGGTTCTGACAATCAGCCCCAGCATTTT
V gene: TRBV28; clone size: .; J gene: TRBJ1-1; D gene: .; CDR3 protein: CASSETGMNTEAFF; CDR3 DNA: TGTGCCAGCAGTGAAACAGGAATGAACACTGAAGCTTTCTTT
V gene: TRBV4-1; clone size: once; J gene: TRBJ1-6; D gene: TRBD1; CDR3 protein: CASSRDRDNSPLHF; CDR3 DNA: TGCGCCAGCAGCCGGGACAGGGATAATTCACCCCTCCACTTT
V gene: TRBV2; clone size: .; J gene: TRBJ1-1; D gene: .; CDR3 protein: CASSDKARVNTEAFF; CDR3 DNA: TGTGCCAGCAGTGATAAGGCCAGGGTGAACACTGAAGCTTTCTTT
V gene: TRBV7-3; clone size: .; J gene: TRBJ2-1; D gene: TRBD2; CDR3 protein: CASSLGTSGGDEQFF; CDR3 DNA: TGTGCCAGCAGCCTCGGGACTAGCGGGGGAGATGAGCAGTTCTTC
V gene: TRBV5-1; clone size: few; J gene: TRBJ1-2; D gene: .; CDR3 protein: CASSLGTEYYGYTF; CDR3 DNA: TGCGCCAGCAGCTTGGGGACAGAGTACTATGGCTACACCTTC
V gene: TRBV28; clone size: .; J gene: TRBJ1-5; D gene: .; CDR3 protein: CASTRGGGTQPQHF; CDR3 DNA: TGTGCCAGCACCCGTGGGGGGGGAACTCAGCCCCAGCATTTT
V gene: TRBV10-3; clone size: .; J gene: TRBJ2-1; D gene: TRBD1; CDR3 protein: CAIKGQGNEQFF; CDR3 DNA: TGTGCCATCAAGGGACAGGGGAATGAGCAGTTCTTC
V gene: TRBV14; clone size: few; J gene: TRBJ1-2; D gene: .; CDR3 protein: CASSQGYRYGYTF; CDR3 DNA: TGTGCCAGCAGCCAAGGTTATCGGTATGGCTACACCTTC
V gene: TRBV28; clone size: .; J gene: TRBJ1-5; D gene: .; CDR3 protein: CASSMGRDQPQHF; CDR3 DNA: TGTGCCAGCAGTATGGGGCGCGATCAGCCCCAGCATTTT
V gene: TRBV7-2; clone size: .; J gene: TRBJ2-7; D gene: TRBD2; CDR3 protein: CASSFTGGSYEQYF; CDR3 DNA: TGTGCCAGCAGCTTTACGGGGGGTTCCTACGAGCAGTACTTC
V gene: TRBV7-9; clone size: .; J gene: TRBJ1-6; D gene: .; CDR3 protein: CASSPQGDSPLHF; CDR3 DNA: TGTGCCAGCAGCCCACAGGGCGATTCACCCCTCCACTTT
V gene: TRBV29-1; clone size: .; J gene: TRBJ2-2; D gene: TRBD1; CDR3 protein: CSVRQGPGELFF; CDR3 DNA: TGCAGCGTTCGACAGGGGCCCGGGGAGCTGTTTTTT
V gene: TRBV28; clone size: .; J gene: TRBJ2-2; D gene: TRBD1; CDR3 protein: CASSLGTGNTGELFF; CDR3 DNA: TGTGCCAGCAGTTTAGGGACAGGGAATACCGGGGAGCTGTTTTTT
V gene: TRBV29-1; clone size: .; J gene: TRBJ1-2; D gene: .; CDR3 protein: CSVTTGIRSYTF; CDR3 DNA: TGCAGCGTTACCACAGGGATTCGGAGCTACACCTTC
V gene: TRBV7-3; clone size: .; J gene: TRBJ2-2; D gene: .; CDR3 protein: CASSLWTPPGELFF; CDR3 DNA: TGTGCCAGCAGCTTATGGACTCCTCCCGGGGAGCTGTTTTTT
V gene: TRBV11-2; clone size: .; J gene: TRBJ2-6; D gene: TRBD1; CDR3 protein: CASSLGQTYRGRGANVLTF; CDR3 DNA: TGTGCCAGCAGCTTAGGGCAAACTTACAGGGGGAGAGGGGCCAACGTCCTGACTTTC
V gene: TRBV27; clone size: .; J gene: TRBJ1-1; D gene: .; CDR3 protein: CASSFVGIGGTEAFF; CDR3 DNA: TGTGCCAGCAGTTTTGTGGGGATAGGGGGCACTGAAGCTTTCTTT
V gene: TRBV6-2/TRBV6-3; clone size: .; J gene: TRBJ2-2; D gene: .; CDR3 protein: CASSPGSGTGVTGELFF; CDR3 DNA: TGTGCCAGCAGCCCTGGGAGCGGGACAGGAGTAACCGGGGAGCTGTTTTTT
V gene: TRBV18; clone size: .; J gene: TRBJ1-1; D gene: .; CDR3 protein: CASSPEERTEAFF; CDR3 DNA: TGTGCCAGCTCACCAGAGGAAAGGACTGAAGCTTTCTTT
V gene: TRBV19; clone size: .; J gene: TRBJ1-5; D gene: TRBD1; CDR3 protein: CASSMVEGANQPQHF; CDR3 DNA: TGTGCCAGTAGTATGGTCGAGGGGGCGAACCAGCCCCAGCATTTT
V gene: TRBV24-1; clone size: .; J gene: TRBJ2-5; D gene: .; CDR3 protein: CATSDTGREGTQYF; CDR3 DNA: TGTGCCACCAGTGATACGGGCAGGGAAGGGACCCAGTACTTC